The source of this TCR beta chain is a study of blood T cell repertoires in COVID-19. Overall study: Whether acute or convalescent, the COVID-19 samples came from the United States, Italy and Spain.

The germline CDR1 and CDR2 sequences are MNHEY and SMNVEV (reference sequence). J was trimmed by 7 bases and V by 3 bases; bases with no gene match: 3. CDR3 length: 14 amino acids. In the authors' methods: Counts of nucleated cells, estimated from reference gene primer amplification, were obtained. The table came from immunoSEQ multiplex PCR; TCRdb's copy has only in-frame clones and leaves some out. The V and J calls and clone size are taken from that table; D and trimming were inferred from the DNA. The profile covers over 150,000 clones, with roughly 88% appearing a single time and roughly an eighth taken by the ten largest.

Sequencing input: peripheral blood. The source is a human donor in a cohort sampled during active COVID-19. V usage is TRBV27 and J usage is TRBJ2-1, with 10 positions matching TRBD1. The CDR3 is CASSFGTGDNEQFF. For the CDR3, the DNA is TGTGCCAGCAGTTTCGGGACAGGGGATAATGAGCAGTTCTTC.